What follows are 10 T cell receptor beta chains derived from one specimen sequenced in a study of CXCR3-negative and CXCR3-positive naive CD8 T cells. Study results and limitations: TRB CDR3s were more hydrophobic in CXCR3-positive than in CXCR3-negative naive cells.

Carrying UMI labels, the TRB cDNA libraries were prepared through 5' RACE. No DNA is given; TCRdb re-called the 5' RACE reads and lists each CDR3 protein once. This sample's table reports 100,000 to 150,000 distinct CDR3 sequences. Their target antigens are unknown. Sequencing used naive CXCR3+ CD8+ T cells from blood. Subset noted: CD45RO-CCR7+CD27+CD95- naive CD8+ T cells expressing CXCR3 (TNR3+). The receptors here all came from a human donor in good health. Some clones in this sample may be carry-over from other donors' samples.

The CDR3 loop reads CASREQGVEAFF. J is TRBJ1-1 and V is TRBV2; TCRdb names TRBD1, which stays unverified in the absence of DNA. This CDR3 contains 12 residues. From germline, CDR1 is SNHLY and CDR2 FYNNEI.

The chain uses TRBV20-1 and TRBJ1-1. The CDR3 loop spans 13 amino acids. The V gene's germline CDR1 is DFQATT and CDR2 SNEGSKA (reference sequence). The CDR3 sequence is CSATGLQNTEAFF.

The CDR3 sequence is CASSSTGWGGELFF. The chain has TRBV11-3 and TRBJ2-2; TCRdb names TRBD1, which stays unverified in the absence of DNA. From germline, CDR1 is SGHNT and CDR2 YENEEA. The CDR3 is 14 residues long.

The rearrangement joins TRBV2 to TRBJ2-1. The CDR3 has 13 amino acids. Germline values: CDR1 SNHLY, CDR2 FYNNEI. The CDR3 reads CASSETGYNELFF.

The gene calls are TRBV7-8 and TRBJ2-2. This CDR3 has 19 residues. Germline CDR1 is SGHVS and CDR2 is FQNEAQ. The CDR3 region is CASTQWAGSVVRNTGELFF.

The genes are TRBV29-1 and TRBJ1-1. CDR1 SQVTM and CDR2 ANQGSEA come from the germline V gene. The CDR3 consists of 12 residues. The chain's CDR3 is CSVESVNTEAFF. The full variable domain, its missing parts supplied by reference TRBV29-1 and TRBJ1-1, is SAVISQKPSRDICQRGTSLTIQCQVDSQVTMMFWYRQQPGQSLTLIATANQGSEATYESGFVIDKFPISRPNLTFSTLTVSNMSPEDSSIYLCSVESVNTEAFFGQGTRLTVV.

The chain recombines TRBV2 with TRBJ2-4; without DNA, the TCRdb call of TRBD1 cannot be checked. This CDR3 has 12 amino acids. Per the germline V gene, CDR1 is SNHLY and CDR2 is FYNNEI. The CDR3 loop reads CASNAGGDIQYF.

The J gene is TRBJ2-1, the V gene TRBV2; the TCRdb D gene call, TRBD2, has no DNA to confirm it. The CDR3 spans 12 residues. Germline V gives CDR1 SNHLY, CDR2 FYNNEI. The CDR3 sequence is CARGLAGNEQFF.

The CDR3 is CASSMTGPNYGYTF. This chain joins TRBV21-1 and TRBJ1-2; checking the TCRdb D call of TRBD1 is not possible without DNA. TRBV21-1 is designated a pseudogene. The CDR3 runs 14 residues.

The V gene is TRBV27, the J gene TRBJ2-7; checking the TCRdb D call of TRBD2 is not possible without DNA. Germline CDR1 MNHEY, CDR2 SMNVEV (reference sequence). The CDR3 consists of 15 residues. CDR3 residues: CASSLSPGEQNEQYF.